The clone carrying this TCR beta chain was picked up a small number of times. Antigen unknown. Gene names follow the mouse nomenclature. The read halts 4 residues ahead of the CDR3 end, with the missing end drawn from the germline J gene. Germline lookup yields CDR1 SGHSA and CDR2 FRNQAP. With 3 bases clipped from V and 6 bases from J, the junction kept 7 bases outside the gene matches. This CDR3 is built from 16 residues. This specimen comes from a study of CD8+ T cells in alopecia areata. Study at large: It was approximately 6-10-week-old female C3H/HeJ mice that received skin from approximately 6-12-month-old C3H/HeJ graft donors with spontaneous alopecia. Study-level findings and limits: Compared with mice, patients displayed less clear TCR sharing, possibly for HLA-related reasons. Normal skin's resident alphabeta T cells are sequenced alongside lesional scalp T cells. Researchers report lesional scalp, most notably alopecia totalis/universalis, outstripped normal scalp in clonality.

Extraction and reverse transcription of RNA yielded cDNA as the sequencing template. Assay used: immunoSEQ multiplex PCR; TCRdb lists only in-frame clones, some missing. The sample contains around 100,000 clones, none of them singletons. The sequenced material came from lesional skin. The sequence was collected from a C3H/HeJ mouse with alopecia areata. These mice share the MHC haplotype H2-k. The chain links TRBV16 to TRBJ2-1; 11 bases line up with TRBD2. The covered CDR3 bases are TGTGCAAGCAGCTTGGGCACTGGGGGGGCTGCTGCT. This codes for CASSLGTGGAAA. The whole CDR3 protein reads CASSLGTGGAAAEQFF.